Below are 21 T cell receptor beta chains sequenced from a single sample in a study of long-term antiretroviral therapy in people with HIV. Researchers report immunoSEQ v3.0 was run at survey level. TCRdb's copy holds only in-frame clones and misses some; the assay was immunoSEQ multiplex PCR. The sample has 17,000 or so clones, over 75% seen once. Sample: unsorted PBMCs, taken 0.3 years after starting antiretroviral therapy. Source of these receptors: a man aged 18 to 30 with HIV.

The CDR3 DNA follows: TGTGCCAGCAGCCCCGGGGCGGGTGGGGGCTACACCTTC. Protein product: CASSPGAGGGYTF. The chain employs TRBV7-3 and TRBJ1-2, with a weak D call TRBD1 (5 bases). CDR1 and CDR2 (germline): SGHTA, FQGTGA. The CDR3 runs to 13 residues. V shed 5 bases and J shed 8 bases, with 15 bases lying between them.

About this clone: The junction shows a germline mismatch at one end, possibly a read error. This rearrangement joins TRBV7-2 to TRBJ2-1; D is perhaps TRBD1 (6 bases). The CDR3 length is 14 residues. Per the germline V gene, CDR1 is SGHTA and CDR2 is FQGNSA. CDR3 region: CASSLSGTYNEKFF. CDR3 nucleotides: TGTGCCAGCAGCTTGTCCGGGACATACAATGAGAAGTTCTTC. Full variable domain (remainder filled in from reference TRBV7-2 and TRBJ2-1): GAGVSQSPSNKVTEKGKDVELRCDPISGHTALYWYRQSLGQGLEFLIYFQGNSAPDKSGLPSDRFSAERTGGSVSTLTIQRTQQEDSAVYLCASSLSGTYNEKFFGPGTRLTVL.

This chain's CDR3 is CASSPGAGTDTQYF. The CDR3 DNA reads as TGTGCCAGCTCACCGGGGGCCGGCACAGATACGCAGTATTTT. V is TRBV18 and J is TRBJ2-3; D might be TRBD1 (6 bases). V was trimmed by 3 bases and J by 1 base, leaving 8 bases between them. Per the germline V gene, CDR1 is KGHSH and CDR2 is LQKENI. The length of the CDR3 is 14 residues.

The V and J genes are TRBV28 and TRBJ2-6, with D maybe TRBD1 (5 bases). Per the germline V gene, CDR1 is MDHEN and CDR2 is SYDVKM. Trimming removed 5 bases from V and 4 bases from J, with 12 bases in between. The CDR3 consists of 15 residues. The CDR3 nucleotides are TGTGCCAGCAGTCCGAAGGGGCACGGGGCCAACGTCCTGACTTTC. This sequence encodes CASSPKGHGANVLTF.

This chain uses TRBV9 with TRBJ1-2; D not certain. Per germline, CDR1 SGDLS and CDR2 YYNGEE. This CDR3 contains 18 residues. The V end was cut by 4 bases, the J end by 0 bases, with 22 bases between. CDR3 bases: TGTGCCAGCAGCATCCAAACAGTAGGGCCCATAGCTAACTATGGCTACACCTTC. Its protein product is CASSIQTVGPIANYGYTF.

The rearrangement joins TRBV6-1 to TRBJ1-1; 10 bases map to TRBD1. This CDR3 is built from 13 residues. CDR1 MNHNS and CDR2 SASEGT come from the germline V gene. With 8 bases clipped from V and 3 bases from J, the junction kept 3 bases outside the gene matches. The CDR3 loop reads CASSGQGYTEAFF. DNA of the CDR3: TGTGCCAGCTCGGGACAGGGGTACACTGAAGCTTTCTTT.

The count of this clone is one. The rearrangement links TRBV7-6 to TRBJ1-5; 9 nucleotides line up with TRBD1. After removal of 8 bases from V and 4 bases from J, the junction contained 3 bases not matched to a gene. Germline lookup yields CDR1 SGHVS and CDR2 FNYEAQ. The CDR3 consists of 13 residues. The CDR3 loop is CASGQGRNQPQHF. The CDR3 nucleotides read TGTGCCAGCGGACAGGGGCGGAATCAGCCCCAGCATTTT.

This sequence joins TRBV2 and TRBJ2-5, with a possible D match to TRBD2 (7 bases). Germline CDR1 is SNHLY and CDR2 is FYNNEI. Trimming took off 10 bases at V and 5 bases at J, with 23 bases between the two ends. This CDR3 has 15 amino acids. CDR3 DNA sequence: TGTGCCACCACTGGGGGCCCGGGGGAGGGCGAGACCCAGTACTTC. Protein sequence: CATTGGPGEGETQYF. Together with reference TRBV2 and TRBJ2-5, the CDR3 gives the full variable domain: EPEVTQTPSHQVTQMGQEVILRCVPISNHLYFYWYRQILGQKVEFLVSFYNNEISEKSEIFDDQFSVERPDGSNFTLKIRSTKLEDSAMYFCATTGGPGEGETQYFGPGTRLLVL.

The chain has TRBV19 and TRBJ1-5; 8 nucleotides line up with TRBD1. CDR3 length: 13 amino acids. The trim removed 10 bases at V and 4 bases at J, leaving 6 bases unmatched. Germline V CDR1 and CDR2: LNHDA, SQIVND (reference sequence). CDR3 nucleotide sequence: TGTGCCACCTCGGACAGGGTAAATCAGCCCCAGCATTTT. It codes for CATSDRVNQPQHF.

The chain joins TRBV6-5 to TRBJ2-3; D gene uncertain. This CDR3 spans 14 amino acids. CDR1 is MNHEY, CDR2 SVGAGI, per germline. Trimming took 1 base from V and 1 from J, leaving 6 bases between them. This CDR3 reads CASSYFKGTDTQYF. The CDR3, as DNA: TGTGCCAGCAGTTACTTTAAGGGCACAGATACGCAGTATTTT.

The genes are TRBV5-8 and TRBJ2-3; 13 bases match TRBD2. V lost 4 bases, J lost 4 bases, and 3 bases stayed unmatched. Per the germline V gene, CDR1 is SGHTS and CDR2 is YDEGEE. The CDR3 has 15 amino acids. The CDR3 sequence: CASSPGTSGADTQYF. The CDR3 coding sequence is TGTGCCAGCAGCCCCGGGACTAGCGGGGCAGATACGCAGTATTTT.

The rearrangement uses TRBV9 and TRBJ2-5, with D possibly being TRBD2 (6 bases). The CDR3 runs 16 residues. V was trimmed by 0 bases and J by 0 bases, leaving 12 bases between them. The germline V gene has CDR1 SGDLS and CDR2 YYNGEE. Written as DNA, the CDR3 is TGTGCCAGCAGCGTAGGGGCTAGCGAGCACCAAGAGACCCAGTACTTC. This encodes CASSVGASEHQETQYF.

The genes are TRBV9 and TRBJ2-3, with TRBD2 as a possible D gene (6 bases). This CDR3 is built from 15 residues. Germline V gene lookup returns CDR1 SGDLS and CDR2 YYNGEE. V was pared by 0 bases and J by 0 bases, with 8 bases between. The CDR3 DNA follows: TGTGCCAGCAGCGTAGCACTAGCCAGCACAGATACGCAGTATTTT. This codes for CASSVALASTDTQYF. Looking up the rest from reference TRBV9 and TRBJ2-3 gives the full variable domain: DSGVTQTPKHLITATGQRVTLRCSPRSGDLSVYWYQQSLDQGLQFLIQYYNGEERAKGNILERFSAQQFPDLHSELNLSSLELGDSALYFCASSVALASTDTQYFGPGTRLTVL.

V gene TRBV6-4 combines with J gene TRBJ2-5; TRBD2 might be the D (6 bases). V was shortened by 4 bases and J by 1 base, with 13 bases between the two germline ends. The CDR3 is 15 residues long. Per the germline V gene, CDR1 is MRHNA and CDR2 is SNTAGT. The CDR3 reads CASSVGGNPQETQYF. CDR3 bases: TGTGCCAGCAGTGTTGGGGGGAACCCCCAAGAGACCCAGTACTTC.

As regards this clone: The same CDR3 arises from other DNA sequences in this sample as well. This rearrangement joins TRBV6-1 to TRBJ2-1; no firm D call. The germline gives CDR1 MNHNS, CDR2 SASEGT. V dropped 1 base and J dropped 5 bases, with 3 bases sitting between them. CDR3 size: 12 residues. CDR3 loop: CASSEGDNEQFF. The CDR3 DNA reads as TGTGCCAGCAGTGAAGGGGACAATGAGCAGTTCTTC.

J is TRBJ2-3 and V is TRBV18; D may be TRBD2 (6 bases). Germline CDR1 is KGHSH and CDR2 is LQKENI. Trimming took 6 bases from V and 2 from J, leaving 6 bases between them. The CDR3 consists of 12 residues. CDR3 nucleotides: TGTGCCAGCTCGGACTACACAGATACGCAGTATTTT. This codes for CASSDYTDTQYF. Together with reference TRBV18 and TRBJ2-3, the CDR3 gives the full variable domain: NAGVMQNPRHLVRRRGQEARLRCSPMKGHSHVYWYRQLPEEGLKFMVYLQKENIIDESGMPKERFSAEFPKEGPSILRIQQVVRGDSAAYFCASSDYTDTQYFGPGTRLTVL.

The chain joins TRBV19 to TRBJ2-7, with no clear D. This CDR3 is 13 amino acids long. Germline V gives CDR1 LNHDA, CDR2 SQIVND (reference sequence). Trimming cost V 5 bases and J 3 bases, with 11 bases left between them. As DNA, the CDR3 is TGTGCCAGTAGTGAGTTCGGGTTCTACGAGCAGTACTTC. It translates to CASSEFGFYEQYF.

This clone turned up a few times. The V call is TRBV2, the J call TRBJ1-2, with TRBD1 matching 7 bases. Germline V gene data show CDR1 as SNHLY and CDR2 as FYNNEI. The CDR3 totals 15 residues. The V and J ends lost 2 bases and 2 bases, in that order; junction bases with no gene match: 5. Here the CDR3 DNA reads TGTGCCAGCAGTGAAATGGGACAGCTGAACTATGGCTACACCTTC. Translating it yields CASSEMGQLNYGYTF.

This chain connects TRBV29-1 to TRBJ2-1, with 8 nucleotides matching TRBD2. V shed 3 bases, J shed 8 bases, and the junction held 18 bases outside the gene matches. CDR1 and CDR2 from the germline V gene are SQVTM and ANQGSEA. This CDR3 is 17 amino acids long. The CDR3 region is CSVDAPLTSGTRDEQFF. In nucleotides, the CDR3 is TGCAGCGTTGACGCTCCGCTAACTTCCGGGACTAGGGATGAGCAGTTCTTC.

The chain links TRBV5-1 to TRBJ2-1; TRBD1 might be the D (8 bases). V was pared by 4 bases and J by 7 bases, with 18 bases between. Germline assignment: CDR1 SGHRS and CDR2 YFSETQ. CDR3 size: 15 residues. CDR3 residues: CASSRLGQGGNEQFF. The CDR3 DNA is TGCGCCAGCAGCCGCTTAGGACAGGGAGGGAATGAGCAGTTCTTC.

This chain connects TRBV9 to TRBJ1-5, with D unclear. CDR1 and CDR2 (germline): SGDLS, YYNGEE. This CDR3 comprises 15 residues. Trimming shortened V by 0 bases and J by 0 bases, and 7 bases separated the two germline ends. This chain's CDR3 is CASSVAGHSNQPQHF. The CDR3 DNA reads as TGTGCCAGCAGCGTAGCCGGCCATAGCAATCAGCCCCAGCATTTT.